This record covers a single T cell receptor beta chain. No cognate antigen has been identified for it. Base quality data are lacking; no much larger clone is found one base away. V loses 2 bases, J loses 5 bases, and the germline ends lie 16 bases apart. Including cysteine and phenylalanine, the CDR3 has 16 amino acids. Only CDR3 DNA is held: 48 bases, read in frame from base 1. The germline V gene (reference sequence) yields LNHDA for CDR1 and SQIVND for CDR2. The intended sense of this specimen's treatment or condition label: in vitro stimulation with specific CMV peptide epitopes to enrich CMV-specific T cells. The data stem from a study of T cell repertoires in cytomegalovirus infection (dated by TCRdb to the late 2010s). General notes on the study: Recently identified HLA-C-restricted CMV epitopes, whose presentation resists viral immunomodulation, were targeted by peptide stimulations together with well-studied HLA-B-restricted epitopes. The HLA type of each donor mattered for the analysis, because public TCR beta signatures pointed to carriage of CMV infection along with the matching HLA type.

Data came from an Illumina HiSeq 1500. Clones were called with MiXCR by TCRdb after fastp trimmed the public reads at Q25, and only in-frame beta chains were retained. Records with the same CDR3 protein are collapsed into one entry carrying the most frequent genes and DNA. Here the sample has about 920,000 distinct CDR3 sequences; 25% to 40% occur a single time. The ten largest clones take up around an eighth of the sample. The paper as a whole reports these results and caveats: In both this cohort and an independent approximately 370-donor cohort, the cumulative frequency of public TCR beta family members distinguished carriers of CMV infection plus the relevant HLA type. The ex vivo response was dominated by HLA-C-restricted CMV-specific TCR beta clonotypes, which also provided the single most frequent clonotype in two of eight donors.

The sequenced sample was cultured CD8+ T cells from PBMCs, obtained from culture after CMV antigen stimulation. The sequence is built from TRBV19 and TRBJ2-1, and TRBD2 may be the D gene, going by 5 matching bases. This clonotype was obtained from a human donor in good health (CMV status not recorded). Some clones in this sample may be carry-over from other donors' samples. The nucleotide sequence is given as TGTGCCAGTAGTATATTCCGGACCCACGGGAACAATGAGCAGTTCTTC. Translated, it reads CASSIFRTHGNNEQFF.